Below are 14 T cell receptor beta chains sequenced from a single sample in a study of CD8 T cells in ankylosing spondylitis. Whole-study findings and limits: Blood from ankylosing spondylitis patients appeared to carry a characteristic roughly 8-variant TCR beta motif.

No antigens are known for them. One entry per CDR3 protein results from TCRdb running MiXCR on the 5' RACE reads. Among 750,000 to 850,000 distinct CDR3 sequences listed, roughly 10% were seen once. Sequenced: blood, either unsorted or a sorted T cell fraction (not recorded which). These receptor sequences come from a male donor with ankylosing spondylitis.

The chain joins TRBV6-2 or TRBV6-3 to TRBJ1-1, with a tentative D call TRBD1 (5 bases). Germline V gene lookup returns CDR1 MNHEY and CDR2 SVGEGT. V lost 2 bases, J lost 1 base, and 14 bases lay in between. The CDR3 covers 16 residues. CDR3 loop: CASSYRVGGTNTEAFF. For the CDR3, the DNA is TGTGCCAGCAGTTACCGGGTTGGGGGGACGAACACTGAAGCTTTCTTT.

This clonotype appeared a few times. The chain recombines TRBV11-3 with TRBJ2-7, with D possibly matching TRBD2 (6 bases). Per the germline V gene, CDR1 is SGHNT and CDR2 is YENEEA. Between the trimmed V and J ends, which lost 5 bases and 6 bases, there was a span of 14 bases. The CDR3 runs 13 residues. The CDR3 region has the DNA TGTGCCAGCAGCCCATTTTCGGAGGGCGAGCAGTACTTC. Its protein is CASSPFSEGEQYF.

This clonotype was recorded at least ten times. The chain employs TRBV29-1 and TRBJ2-1; maybe TRBD2 (5 bases). CDR3 size: 12 residues. Deletions cut 6 bases from V and 2 bases from J, with 8 bases between. The V gene's germline CDR1 is SQVTM and CDR2 ANQGSEA. The CDR3 reads CSVLGTYNEQFF. CDR3 DNA: TGCAGCGTACTCGGGACCTACAATGAGCAGTTCTTC.

The gene calls are TRBV4-3 and TRBJ2-3; 9 positions agree with TRBD2. V lost 4 bases and J lost 4; bases outside the gene matches: 12. Germline CDR1 is LGHNA and CDR2 is YSLEER. CDR3 length: 17 amino acids. The CDR3 coding sequence is TGCGCCAGCAGCCGTGGGCCCCCTAGCGGGGCTGCAGATACGCAGTATTTT. It codes for CASSRGPPSGAADTQYF.

The chain couples TRBV4-2 to TRBJ2-5, with 7 bases identical to TRBD1. Germline lookup yields CDR1 LGHNA and CDR2 YNFKEQ. The J segment lost 5 bases and the V segment lost 1 base, leaving 4 bases of the junction unmatched. There are 14 residues in the CDR3. For the CDR3, the DNA is TGTGCCAGCAGCCAAGCCAGCAGGGGGGAGACCCAGTACTTC. This gives the protein CASSQASRGETQYF.

The rearrangement joins TRBV7-2 to TRBJ2-1; 10 nucleotides align to TRBD2. The CDR3 runs to 16 residues. From germline, CDR1 is SGHTA and CDR2 FQGNSA. Trimming cost V 1 base and J 10 bases; bases outside gene matches: 10. The CDR3 reads CASSLGVAGGIIEQFF. DNA for the CDR3: TGTGCCAGCAGCTTAGGAGTAGCGGGGGGTATTATCGAGCAGTTCTTC.

The V gene is TRBV20-1, the J gene TRBJ2-7, with a tentative D call TRBD1 (6 bases). The germline V gene has CDR1 DFQATT and CDR2 SNEGSKA (reference sequence). This CDR3 contains 12 residues. Trimming shortened V by 5 bases and J by 4 bases, and 12 bases separated the two germline ends. In DNA form, the CDR3 reads TGCAGTGCTCCGGGCAGGGGTTACGAGCAGTACTTC. This gives the protein CSAPGRGYEQYF.

In this sample, this clonotype turned up a few times. The chain recombines TRBV20-1 with TRBJ2-7; a possible D gene is TRBD1 (6 bases). The germline V gene encodes CDR1 DFQATT and CDR2 SNEGSKA (reference sequence). V was shortened by 5 bases and J by 6 bases, with 20 bases between the two germline ends. This CDR3 region has 14 residues. CDR3 region: CSAYRDTLVREQYF. CDR3 DNA: TGCAGTGCTTACCGGGACACTCTAGTCCGCGAGCAGTACTTC.

CDR3 sequence reads: CASSLVLGSYGYTF. The CDR3 coding sequence is TGCGCCAGCAGCTTGGTGTTGGGGAGCTATGGCTACACCTTC. The chain is built from TRBV5-1 and TRBJ1-2; D is unresolved. With 0 bases removed from V and 4 bases from J, the gap between germline ends came to 10 bases. The CDR3 length is 14 residues. Germline loops: CDR1 SGHRS, CDR2 YFSETQ.

This clonotype came up many times. This sequence joins TRBV2 and TRBJ2-5; D ambiguous. The ends were cut back, 9 bases at V and 2 bases at J, with 13 bases in the middle. CDR3 length: 13 residues. The germline gives CDR1 SNHLY, CDR2 FYNNEI. As DNA, the CDR3 is TGTGCCAGTGCCCTGGAACGTCAAGAGACCCAGTACTTC. This codes for CASALERQETQYF.

This clonotype was observed a handful of times. The rearrangement links TRBV10-3 to TRBJ1-3, with D unresolved. Between the trimmed V and J ends, which lost 10 bases and 0 bases, there was a span of 10 bases. From germline, CDR1 is ENHRY and CDR2 SYGVKD. This CDR3 is built from 13 residues. CDR3 region: CATTENSGNTIYF. CDR3 coding DNA: TGTGCCACCACAGAGAACTCTGGAAACACCATATATTTT.

This clonotype was detected a few times. The V and J genes are TRBV20-1 and TRBJ2-5; 8 bases line up with TRBD1. This CDR3 has 15 residues. The V gene's germline CDR1 is DFQATT and CDR2 SNEGSKA (reference sequence). J was trimmed by 5 bases and V by 0 bases; bases with no gene match: 8. The CDR3 region has the DNA TGCAGTGCTAGAGATCCCGACAGGGGAAGGGAGACCCAGTACTTC. It encodes CSARDPDRGRETQYF.

This clonotype was detected only a few times. The chain employs TRBV6-2 or TRBV6-3 and TRBJ2-3, with D perhaps matching TRBD2 (7 bases). Germline CDR1 MNHEY, CDR2 SVGEGT. This CDR3 is 17 amino acids long. The V gene lost 0 bases and the J gene lost 2 bases, with 15 bases spanning the gap. CDR3 in amino acids: CASSYSVAGADTDTQYF. For the CDR3, the DNA is TGTGCCAGCAGTTACTCTGTTGCGGGGGCCGACACAGATACGCAGTATTTT.

This clonotype was seen more than once but under ten times. The chain carries TRBV10-3 and TRBJ1-2; D gene ambiguous. Germline assignment: CDR1 ENHRY and CDR2 SYGVKD. This CDR3 spans 13 amino acids. V lost 0 bases to trimming and J lost 5 bases, with 7 bases between them. For the CDR3, the DNA is TGTGCCATCAGTGAGTCGAGGGAGTATGGCTACACCTTC. Translated, it gives CAISESREYGYTF.